The clone carrying this T cell receptor beta chain was seen many times. Its antigen is unknown. cDNA specific to TCR beta was made from 500 ng of total RNA, with a constant-region primer employed for priming. Amplification in three nested multiplex PCR rounds with slightly modified ARM-PCR gave rise to TCR beta libraries. A C-beta reverse primer was combined with TRBV1-TRBV30 forward primers in the first two PCR rounds, and each round had approximately 9 cycles. In TCRdb, the multiplex PCR reads were re-called with MiXCR into one record per CDR3 protein. Of approximately 100,000 distinct CDR3 sequences in the sample, around two thirds are singletons; the top ten hold more than 10%. The data stem from a study of tumor-infiltrating lymphocytes in primary liver carcinoma. On the study more broadly: Aged between 30 and 69 years, the patients were men and women. Study conclusions and caveats: A significantly higher top-250-clone fraction was recorded for tumors than for blood (p = 0.039). Top clones occupying all five tumor regions numbered only about 8-25%.

Both RNA and DNA were isolated together from around 20-30 mg of bulk tissue that had not been sorted. Chronic HBV infection was present in the patients, who were treatment-naive. V shed 0 bases and J shed 11 bases, with 8 bases lying between them. This CDR3 region has 11 residues. Germline values: CDR1 SGHDT, CDR2 YYEEEE. The origin of this receptor is a woman aged 55-70 years with primary liver carcinoma and hepatitis B virus infection. The source material was liver tumor tissue from sampling region 2. Subset here: tumor region T2, inferior pole. This rearrangement joins TRBV5-6 to TRBJ1-1; D unresolved. CDR3 region: CASSLGPSAFF. CDR3 coding DNA: TGTGCCAGCAGCTTGGGGCCCAGTGCTTTCTTT.